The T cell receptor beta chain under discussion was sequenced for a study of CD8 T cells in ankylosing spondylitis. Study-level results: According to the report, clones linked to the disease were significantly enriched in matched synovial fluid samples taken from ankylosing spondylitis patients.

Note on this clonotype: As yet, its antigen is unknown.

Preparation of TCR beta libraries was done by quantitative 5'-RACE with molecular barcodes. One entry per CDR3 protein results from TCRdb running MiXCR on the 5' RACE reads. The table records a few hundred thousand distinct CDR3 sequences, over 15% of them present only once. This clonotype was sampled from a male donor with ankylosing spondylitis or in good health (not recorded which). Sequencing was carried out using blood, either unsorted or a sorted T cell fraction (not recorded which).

The CDR3 DNA reads TGTGCCAGCAAACCGGCGTCTACTAATGAAAAACTGTTTTTT. Translation: CASKPASTNEKLFF. This chain uses TRBV6-1 with TRBJ1-4, with D unresolved. The CDR3 loop spans 14 amino acids. Germline V gives CDR1 MNHNS, CDR2 SASEGT. The germline V and J ends were trimmed by 7 bases and 2 bases, with 11 bases remaining between them.